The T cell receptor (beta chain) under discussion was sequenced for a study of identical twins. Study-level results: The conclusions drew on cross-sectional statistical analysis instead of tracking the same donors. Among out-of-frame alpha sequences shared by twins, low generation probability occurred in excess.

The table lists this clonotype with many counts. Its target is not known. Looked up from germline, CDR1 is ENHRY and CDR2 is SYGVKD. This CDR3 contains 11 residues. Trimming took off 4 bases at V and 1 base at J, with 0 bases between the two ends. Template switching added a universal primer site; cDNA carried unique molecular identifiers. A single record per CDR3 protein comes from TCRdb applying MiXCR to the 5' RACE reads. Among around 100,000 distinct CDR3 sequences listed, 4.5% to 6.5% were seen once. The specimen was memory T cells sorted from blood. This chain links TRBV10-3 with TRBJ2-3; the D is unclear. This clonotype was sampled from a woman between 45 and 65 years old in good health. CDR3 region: CAISGTDTQYF. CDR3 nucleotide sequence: TGTGCCATCAGTGGCACAGATACGCAGTATTTT.